The clone carrying this TCR beta chain was picked up a small number of times. TCRdb reprocessed the 5' RACE reads via MiXCR and lists one record per CDR3 protein. Counted here are about 100,000 distinct CDR3 sequences, approximately 18% occurring once; the ten biggest clones make up around 6.5%. This specimen belongs to a study of T cells of healthy individuals. CDR3 length: 13 amino acids. V was pared by 5 bases and J by 6 bases, with 2 bases of the junction left unmatched. In germline, CDR1 is SNHLY, CDR2 FYNNEI. The chain couples TRBV2 to TRBJ1-1, with 11 bases that match TRBD1. The source is a human donor in good health. The CDR3 reads CASSRGQGAEAFF. The CDR3 coding sequence is TGTGCCAGCAGTAGGGGACAGGGGGCTGAAGCTTTCTTT.